These 11 T cell receptor beta chains were sequenced from one sample in a study of blood T cell repertoires in COVID-19. Repertoires were generated with immunoSEQ multiplex PCR, while TCRdb's copy carries only in-frame clones and drops some. The sample contains roughly 82,000 clones, 65% to 85% of which appear only once. The sequencing input was peripheral blood. Receptors originate from an older woman with acute or convalescent COVID-19.

This sequence joins TRBV5-1 and TRBJ1-1; TRBD1 agrees at 9 bases. V dropped 5 bases and J dropped 0; count of bases not matched to a gene: 5. Germline assignment: CDR1 SGHRS and CDR2 YFSETQ. The CDR3 spans 15 residues. CDR3 DNA: TGCGCCAGCAGGGAGGGACAGGGTATGAACACTGAAGCTTTCTTT. This codes for CASREGQGMNTEAFF. Filled out from reference TRBV5-1 and TRBJ1-1, the complete variable domain reads KAGVTQTPRYLIKTRGQQVTLSCSPISGHRSVSWYQQTPGQGLQFLFEYFSETQRNKGNFPGRFSGRQFSNSRSEMNVSTLELGDSALYLCASREGQGMNTEAFFGQGTRLTVV.

This clone was picked up a small number of times. The gene calls are TRBV5-1 and TRBJ2-5, with D perhaps TRBD2 (6 bases). Trimming removed 4 bases from V and 4 bases from J, with 17 bases in between. The CDR3 has 15 residues. Germline values: CDR1 SGHRS, CDR2 YFSETQ. CDR3 protein: CASSTTGPGGETQYF. CDR3 nucleotides: TGCGCCAGCAGCACGACCGGCCCCGGGGGAGAGACCCAGTACTTC. Drawing the rest from reference TRBV5-1 and TRBJ2-5, the complete variable domain is KAGVTQTPRYLIKTRGQQVTLSCSPISGHRSVSWYQQTPGQGLQFLFEYFSETQRNKGNFPGRFSGRQFSNSRSEMNVSTLELGDSALYLCASSTTGPGGETQYFGPGTRLLVL.

The V and J genes are TRBV5-1 and TRBJ2-1, with 7 bases lining up with TRBD2. This CDR3 comprises 14 residues. The V gene's germline CDR1 is SGHRS and CDR2 YFSETQ. J was trimmed by 5 bases and V by 5 bases; bases with no gene match: 7. The CDR3 loop reads CASRAASGNNEQFF. As DNA, the CDR3 is TGCGCCAGCAGGGCGGCTAGCGGCAACAATGAGCAGTTCTTC.

The chain uses TRBV2 and TRBJ2-3; 13 bases align to TRBD2. Germline V gene data show CDR1 as SNHLY and CDR2 as FYNNEI. V was pared by 4 bases and J by 1 base, with 2 bases of the junction left unmatched. The CDR3 extends over 16 amino acids. The CDR3 loop reads CASSVGLAGGTDTQYF. The CDR3, as DNA: TGTGCCAGCAGTGTCGGACTAGCGGGAGGCACAGATACGCAGTATTTT. The full variable domain, in which reference TRBV2 and TRBJ2-3 provide the parts outside the CDR3, is EPEVTQTPSHQVTQMGQEVILRCVPISNHLYFYWYRQILGQKVEFLVSFYNNEISEKSEIFDDQFSVERPDGSNFTLKIRSTKLEDSAMYFCASSVGLAGGTDTQYFGPGTRLTVL.

This clone was observed once. The J gene is TRBJ1-2, the V gene TRBV4-3; D is perhaps TRBD1 (5 bases). The V gene's germline CDR1 is LGHNA and CDR2 YSLEER. The CDR3 spans 17 residues. The germline V and J ends were trimmed by 1 base and 8 bases, with 23 bases remaining between them. CDR3 DNA sequence: TGCGCCAGCAGCCAAGTTCGCGCGGGCGGGGGAGTGATCGGCTACACCTTC. Its protein is CASSQVRAGGGVIGYTF.

J is TRBJ1-1 and V is TRBV7-8; tentative D call: TRBD1 (6 bases). Trimming stripped 5 bases from V and 1 base from J, with 11 bases between. Germline CDR1 reads SGHVS; CDR2 reads FQNEAQ. The CDR3 sequence is 14 residues long. The CDR3 DNA is TGTGCCAGCAGCCCGGGACATTCGAACACTGAAGCTTTCTTT. Protein: CASSPGHSNTEAFF.

This clone has just a few counts. The CDR3 DNA follows: TGTGCCAGCAGTTACCTCGGGACAGGGGGAGGGGGGACCCAGTACTTC. Translation gives CASSYLGTGGGGTQYF. The rearrangement joins TRBV6-5 to TRBJ2-5, with 11 bases lining up with TRBD1. Germline V gene data show CDR1 as MNHEY and CDR2 as SVGAGI. The CDR3 consists of 16 residues. The trim removed 2 bases at V and 7 bases at J, leaving 9 bases unmatched.

V usage is TRBV24-1 and J usage is TRBJ2-5, with 14 bases identical to TRBD2. The CDR3 has 17 residues. V shed 5 bases and J 5 bases; nucleotides not matched to a gene: 9. The germline V gene encodes CDR1 KGHDR and CDR2 SFDVKD. The DNA for the CDR3 is TGTGCCACCAGTGGACGGACTAGCGGGGGGTCAGAGGAGACCCAGTACTTC. Its protein product is CATSGRTSGGSEETQYF.

The J gene is TRBJ2-1, the V gene TRBV4-2; D perhaps matches TRBD2 (6 bases). Germline CDR1 LGHNA, CDR2 YNFKEQ. The CDR3 sequence is 18 residues long. V was shortened by 1 base and J by 7 bases, with 23 bases between the two germline ends. This CDR3 is CASSQAARPDGGVNEQFF. The CDR3 coding sequence is TGTGCCAGCAGCCAAGCAGCCCGGCCGGACGGGGGTGTTAATGAGCAGTTCTTC.

The rearrangement links TRBV6-1 to TRBJ1-5; TRBD1 is a possible D gene (5 bases). V lost 0 bases and J 7 bases, leaving 13 bases between the germline ends. The CDR3 has 15 amino acids. In germline, CDR1 is MNHNS, CDR2 SASEGT. CDR3 protein: CASSEAGGSWQPQHF. The CDR3 DNA follows: TGTGCCAGCAGTGAAGCGGGGGGTTCGTGGCAGCCCCAGCATTTT.

The V and J genes are TRBV19 and TRBJ1-1; 7 bases map to TRBD1. Losses at the gene ends were 6 bases for V and 5 bases for J; bases not matched to a gene: 6. Germline values: CDR1 LNHDA, CDR2 SQIVND (reference sequence). CDR3 length: 13 residues. The CDR3 DNA reads TGTGCCAGTAGCACGACAGGGAAAACTGAAGCTTTCTTT. Its protein product is CASSTTGKTEAFF.